This passage covers 23 T cell receptor beta chains from one sample sequenced in a study of long-term antiretroviral therapy in people with HIV. The libraries were made with immunoSEQ v3.0 at survey level. Some clones are missing from TCRdb's copy, which holds only in-frame ones; the method was immunoSEQ multiplex PCR. The top ten clones hold approximately 8.4% of a sample with some 24,000 clones, approximately 86% of them seen once. Sample: unsorted PBMCs, taken 1.8 years before starting antiretroviral therapy. These TCRs come from a man aged 45-60 years with HIV.

The V call is TRBV5-4, the J call TRBJ2-6; D possibly corresponds to TRBD1 (7 bases). V was trimmed by 5 bases and J by 0 bases, leaving 15 bases between them. The V gene's germline CDR1 is SGHNT and CDR2 YYREEE (reference sequence). This CDR3 contains 17 residues. In DNA form, the CDR3 reads TGTGCCAGCAGTAGCGGACAGGCCGGCTCTGGGGCCAACGTCCTGACTTTC. Amino acid sequence: CASSSGQAGSGANVLTF.

This chain links TRBV13 with TRBJ1-2; D uncertain. V lost 5 bases and J lost 8, with 9 bases in between. Germline V gene data show CDR1 as PRHDT and CDR2 as FYEKMQ (reference sequence). The CDR3 totals 11 residues. The CDR3 DNA reads TGTGCCAGCAGCCAATTCGTAGGCTACACCTTC. Its translation is CASSQFVGYTF.

This sequence joins TRBV5-1 and TRBJ2-2, with a possible D match to TRBD1 (5 bases). Germline CDR1 and CDR2: SGHRS and YFSETQ. The CDR3 is 14 residues long. Trimming left V 4 bases short and J 5 bases short, with 12 bases between. In DNA, the CDR3 is TGCGCCAGCAGCATTACGGCAGGGACCGGGGAGCTGTTTTTT. Translation: CASSITAGTGELFF.

The rearrangement links TRBV7-2 to TRBJ2-3; 8 nucleotides agree with TRBD1. Trimming at V came to 3 bases and at J to 6 bases, leaving 2 bases not matched to a gene. This CDR3 spans 13 amino acids. Germline V gives CDR1 SGHTA, CDR2 FQGNSA. DNA of the CDR3: TGTGCCAGCAGCTTTAACAGGGGGGATACGCAGTATTTT. The encoded protein is CASSFNRGDTQYF.

This clone appeared a few times. This rearrangement joins TRBV19 to TRBJ1-6, with D unresolved. CDR1 LNHDA and CDR2 SQIVND come from the germline V gene (reference sequence). V shed 2 bases and J shed 0 bases, with 8 bases lying between them. This CDR3 comprises 16 residues. CDR3 residues: CASSIWSASYNSPLHF. CDR3 nucleotide sequence: TGTGCCAGTAGTATATGGTCAGCCTCCTATAATTCACCCCTCCACTTT.

This chain links TRBV11-2 with TRBJ1-6; D uncertain. V was cut by 2 bases and J by 11 bases, with 13 bases left in between. The CDR3 is 14 amino acids. Germline CDR1 SGHAT, CDR2 FQNNGV. As DNA, the CDR3 is TGTGCCAGCAGCTTAAACGACCTGCTACCACCCCTCCACTTT. It is translated as CASSLNDLLPPLHF.

V usage is TRBV7-9 and J usage is TRBJ2-4; possibly TRBD1 for D (5 bases). Germline CDR1 is SEHNR and CDR2 is FQNEAQ (reference sequence). This CDR3 contains 16 residues. The germline V and J ends were trimmed by 1 base and 1 base, with 11 bases remaining between them. The CDR3 DNA is TGTGCCAGCAGCTTAGGGGCAGGGTTGGCCAAAAACATTCAGTACTTC. Translated: CASSLGAGLAKNIQYF. The variable domain in full, with the rest retrieved from reference TRBV7-9 and TRBJ2-4, is DTGVSQNPRHKITKRGQNVTFRCDPISEHNRLYWYRQTLGQGPEFLTYFQNEAQLEKSRLLSDRFSAERPKGSFSTLEIQRTEQGDSAMYLCASSLGAGLAKNIQYFGAGTRLSVL.

The chain combines TRBV5-4 with TRBJ2-5; 7 bases line up with TRBD2. This CDR3 is 15 amino acids long. Germline trimming cut 1 base from V and 4 bases from J; bases unmatched to any gene: 7. Germline loops: CDR1 SGHNT, CDR2 YYREEE (reference sequence). The CDR3 region is CASSLFRREIETQYF. Written as DNA, the CDR3 is TGTGCCAGCAGCTTGTTTAGGCGGGAGATAGAGACCCAGTACTTC.

The chain has TRBV11-2 and TRBJ2-7; 7 bases fit TRBD1. The CDR3 runs 16 residues. Germline V gene sequence: CDR1 SGHAT, CDR2 FQNNGV. After removal of 2 bases from V and 3 bases from J, the junction contained 10 bases not matched to a gene. CDR3 DNA: TGTGCCAGCAGCTTACCTGTCACCGGGACAGACTACGAGCAGTACTTC. Its translation: CASSLPVTGTDYEQYF. The full variable domain, with the rest looked up from reference TRBV11-2 and TRBJ2-7, is EAGVAQSPRYKIIEKRQSVAFWCNPISGHATLYWYQQILGQGPKLLIQFQNNGVVDDSQLPKDRFSAERLKGVDSTLKIQPAKLEDSAVYLCASSLPVTGTDYEQYFGPGTRLTVT.

The rearrangement uses TRBV4-1 and TRBJ2-7, with 7 bases matching TRBD2. The CDR3 loop spans 16 amino acids. Germline V gene sequence: CDR1 MGHRA, CDR2 YSYEKL. Trimming took 0 bases from V and 2 from J; bases not matched to a gene: 7. CDR3 coding DNA: TGCGCCAGCAGCCAAGATCCAGCGGGGTCCGCCTACGAGCAGTACTTC. It specifies CASSQDPAGSAYEQYF.

V is TRBV2 and J is TRBJ1-2, with D perhaps TRBD1 (5 bases). This CDR3 contains 12 residues. Germline V gene lookup returns CDR1 SNHLY and CDR2 FYNNEI. Trimming cost V 9 bases and J 8 bases, with 16 bases left between them. Written as DNA, the CDR3 is TGTGCCAGTGACGGGGGGGTAGGGGGCTACACCTTC. Its translation: CASDGGVGGYTF.

This clone occurred once. V and J are TRBV12-2 and TRBJ2-2; TRBD2 was called by the table and not checked on the DNA. TRBV12-2 is reported as a pseudogene. The CDR3 consists of 15 residues. The CDR3 here is CASRFPGLGTGELFF. CDR3 bases: TGTGCAAGTCGCTTCCCGGGACTAGGCACCGGGGAGCTGTTTTTT.

J is TRBJ2-1 and V is TRBV5-6; D unclear. Between the trimmed V and J ends, which lost 4 bases and 4 bases, there was a span of 18 bases. The germline V gene encodes CDR1 SGHDT and CDR2 YYEEEE. The CDR3 spans 16 residues. CDR3 nucleotide sequence: TGTGCCAGCAGCCTTTTCCAGGCCCTTGAATACAATGAGCAGTTCTTC. Amino acids: CASSLFQALEYNEQFF.

This clone was detected only once. The rearrangement joins TRBV18 to TRBJ1-1, with D perhaps matching TRBD1 (5 bases). This CDR3 has 15 amino acids. The germline V gene encodes CDR1 KGHSH and CDR2 LQKENI. Trimming removed 2 bases at V and 6 bases at J, with 16 bases between. The CDR3 sequence is CASSPVYTQVSEAFF. Written as DNA, the CDR3 is TGTGCCAGCTCACCAGTCTACACACAGGTCTCTGAAGCTTTCTTT.

This sequence joins TRBV13 and TRBJ2-3; 7 bases match TRBD1. Trimming removed 4 bases from V and 1 base from J; junction bases left unmatched: 5. The CDR3 has 15 residues. Germline V gives CDR1 PRHDT, CDR2 FYEKMQ (reference sequence). The CDR3 region is CASSSWDRRTDTQYF. Written as DNA, the CDR3 is TGTGCCAGCAGCTCCTGGGACAGACGCACAGATACGCAGTATTTT.

J is TRBJ2-5 and V is TRBV2; D perhaps matches TRBD2 (6 bases). The V gene lost 4 bases and the J gene lost 0 bases, with 6 bases spanning the gap. CDR1 and CDR2 (germline): SNHLY, FYNNEI. The CDR3 consists of 13 residues. The CDR3 DNA sequence: TGTGCCAGCAGTGGGAGGGACCAAGAGACCCAGTACTTC. It codes for CASSGRDQETQYF.

V usage is TRBV10-3 and J usage is TRBJ1-4; TRBD1 is a possible D gene (6 bases). Deletions cut 0 bases from V and 4 bases from J, with 18 bases between. The CDR3 is 18 residues long. Germline values: CDR1 ENHRY, CDR2 SYGVKD. As DNA, the CDR3 is TGTGCCATCAGTGAGTCGAAGGACAGAACTTCCTTTAATGAAAAACTGTTTTTT. This gives the protein CAISESKDRTSFNEKLFF.

This clone was observed a few times. The chain links TRBV5-1 to TRBJ1-2, with D perhaps matching TRBD1 (5 bases). Germline V CDR1 and CDR2: SGHRS, YFSETQ. The CDR3 loop spans 14 amino acids. Deletions cut 4 bases from V and 5 bases from J, with 15 bases between. In DNA, the CDR3 is TGCGCCAGCAGCCCGTTCCACCAGGGTTATGGCTACACCTTC. Its translation is CASSPFHQGYGYTF.

This clone was detected only once. The chain recombines TRBV9 with TRBJ1-2, with 7 bases matching TRBD1. V lost 4 bases, J lost 0 bases, and 6 bases stayed unmatched. The CDR3 runs 15 residues. Germline CDR1 and CDR2: SGDLS and YYNGEE. The CDR3 region has the DNA TGTGCCAGCAGCCCTTGGGACAGTCCTAACTATGGCTACACCTTC. It yields the protein CASSPWDSPNYGYTF.

V usage is TRBV28 and J usage is TRBJ2-7, with D hard to call. With 1 base removed from V and 3 bases from J, the gap between germline ends came to 1 base. The CDR3 totals 11 residues. Germline V CDR1 and CDR2: MDHEN, SYDVKM. The CDR3 DNA is TGTGCCAGCAGTTTATACTACGAGCAGTACTTC. Residues: CASSLYYEQYF.

This chain connects TRBV5-6 to TRBJ2-7, with a tentative D call TRBD1 (6 bases). Germline-derived CDR1 and CDR2 are SGHDT and YYEEEE. The CDR3 is made up of 14 amino acids. Deletions cut 2 bases from V and 3 bases from J, with 12 bases between. The CDR3 spells CASSLHRVNYEQYF. CDR3 DNA sequence: TGTGCCAGCAGCTTACACAGGGTGAACTACGAGCAGTACTTC.

This sequence joins TRBV18 and TRBJ1-2; D call uncertain. Germline V gene data show CDR1 as KGHSH and CDR2 as LQKENI. The CDR3 length is 14 residues. V was shortened by 6 bases and J by 4 bases, with 15 bases between the two germline ends. In DNA, the CDR3 is TGTGCCAGCTCTCCAGGAGCCCCCGGCTATGGCTACACCTTC. Translating gives CASSPGAPGYGYTF.

This rearrangement joins TRBV30 to TRBJ1-1; D is possibly TRBD1 (5 bases). In germline, CDR1 is GTSNPN, CDR2 SVGIG (reference sequence). CDR3 size: 13 residues. Trimming cost V 0 bases and J 6 bases, with 11 bases left between them. CDR3 amino acids: CAWSVWRGPEAFF. In nucleotides, the CDR3 is TGTGCCTGGAGTGTATGGAGGGGACCTGAAGCTTTCTTT.